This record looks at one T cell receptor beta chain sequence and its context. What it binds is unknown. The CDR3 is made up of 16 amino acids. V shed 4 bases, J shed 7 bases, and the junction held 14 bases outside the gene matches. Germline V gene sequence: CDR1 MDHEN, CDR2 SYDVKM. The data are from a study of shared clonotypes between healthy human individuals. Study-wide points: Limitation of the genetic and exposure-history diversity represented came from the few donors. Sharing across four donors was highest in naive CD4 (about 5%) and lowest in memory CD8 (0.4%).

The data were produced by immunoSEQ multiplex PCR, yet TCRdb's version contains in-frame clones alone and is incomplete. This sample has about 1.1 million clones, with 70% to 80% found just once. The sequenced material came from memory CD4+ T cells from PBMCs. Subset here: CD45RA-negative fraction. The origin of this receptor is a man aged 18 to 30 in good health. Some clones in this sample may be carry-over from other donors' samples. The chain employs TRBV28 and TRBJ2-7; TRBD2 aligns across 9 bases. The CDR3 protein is CASSSSGREGVGEQYF. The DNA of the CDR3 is TGTGCCAGCAGTTCATCCGGGCGGGAGGGAGTTGGGGAGCAGTACTTC.